The source of this TCR beta chain is a study of blood T cells in healthy people across ages. Study-wide findings and caveats: The authors considered diversity estimates from one million T cells to be underestimates.

The table lists this clonotype with many counts. The antigen is unknown. CDR1 and CDR2 from the germline V gene are SEHNR and FQNEAQ (reference sequence). Between the trimmed V and J ends, which lost 5 bases and 2 bases, there was a span of 12 bases. This CDR3 region has 14 residues. The authors ran a second PCR of 7 to 11 cycles using a sample-barcoded 5' primer and a J-beta primer mix. Each CDR3 protein is one row after TCRdb ran MiXCR on the 5' RACE reads. The sample shows around 1,900,000 distinct CDR3 sequences, about 39% of them seen only once. Source material: blood. This receptor was identified in a human donor in good health. The chain has TRBV7-9 and TRBJ2-5, with a possible D match to TRBD1 (6 bases). DNA for the CDR3: TGTGCCAGCAGCACGATCGGACAGCAAGAGACCCAGTACTTC. This sequence encodes CASSTIGQQETQYF. Complete variable domain (other parts from reference TRBV7-9 and TRBJ2-5): DTGVSQNPRHKITKRGQNVTFRCDPISEHNRLYWYRQTLGQGPEFLTYFQNEAQLEKSRLLSDRFSAERPKGSFSTLEIQRTEQGDSAMYLCASSTIGQQETQYFGPGTRLLVL.